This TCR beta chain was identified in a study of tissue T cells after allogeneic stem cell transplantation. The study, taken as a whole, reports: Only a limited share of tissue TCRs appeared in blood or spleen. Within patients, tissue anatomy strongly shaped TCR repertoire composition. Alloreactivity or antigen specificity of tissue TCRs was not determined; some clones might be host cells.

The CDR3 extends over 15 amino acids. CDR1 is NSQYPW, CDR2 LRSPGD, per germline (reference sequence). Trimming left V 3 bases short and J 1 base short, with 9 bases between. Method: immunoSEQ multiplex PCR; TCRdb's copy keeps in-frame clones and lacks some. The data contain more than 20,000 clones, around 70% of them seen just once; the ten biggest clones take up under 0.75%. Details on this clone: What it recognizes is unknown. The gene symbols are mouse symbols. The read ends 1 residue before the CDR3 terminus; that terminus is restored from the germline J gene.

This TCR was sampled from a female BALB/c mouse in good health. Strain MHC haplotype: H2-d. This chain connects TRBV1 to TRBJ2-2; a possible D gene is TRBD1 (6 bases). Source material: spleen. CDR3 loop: CTCSAGTLNTGQLYF. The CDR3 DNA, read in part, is TGCACCTGCAGTGCCGGGACATTAAACACCGGGCAGCTCTAC.